The 24 T cell receptor beta chains below come from one sample, sequenced in a study of T cell repertoires in cytomegalovirus infection. TCRdb passed the reads through MiXCR, listing each CDR3 protein once. The repertoire has approximately 500,000 distinct CDR3 sequences, roughly 10% of them found once; the top ten carry 10%. Sequences were obtained from PBMCs. These receptors all come from a human donor in good health (CMV status not recorded). Some clones in this sample may be carry-over from other donors' samples.

This clonotype was observed at least ten times. V gene TRBV10-2 combines with J gene TRBJ2-3; D is unclear. The germline gives CDR1 WSHSY, CDR2 SAAADI. CDR3 size: 14 residues. V lost 0 bases, J lost 6 bases, and 10 bases lay in between. The CDR3 region is CASSESDRPDTQYF. In nucleotides, the CDR3 is TGCGCCAGCAGTGAGTCGGACCGTCCTGATACGCAGTATTTT.

This clonotype was seen at least ten times. The chain links TRBV5-4 to TRBJ1-4; tentatively, D is TRBD1 (6 bases). CDR1 and CDR2 (germline): SGHNT, YYREEE (reference sequence). The CDR3 contains 14 residues. Trimming pared 4 bases from V and 4 bases from J, leaving 11 bases between. The CDR3 DNA reads TGTGCCAGCAGCCAACAGGGAAGTAATGAAAAACTGTTTTTT. Amino acids: CASSQQGSNEKLFF. Full variable domain (rest looked up from reference TRBV5-4 and TRBJ1-4): ETGVTQSPTHLIKTRGQQVTLRCSSQSGHNTVSWYQQALGQGPQFIFQYYREEENGRGNFPPRFSGLQFPNYSSELNVNALELDDSALYLCASSQQGSNEKLFFGSGTQLSVL.

Ten or more counts support this clonotype. The genes are TRBV28 and TRBJ1-2; unclear D gene. CDR1 is MDHEN and CDR2 is SYDVKM in the germline V gene. The CDR3 contains 12 residues. V was shortened by 4 bases and J by 1 base, with 4 bases between the two germline ends. CDR3 sequence reads: CASSSYNYGYTF. In DNA form, the CDR3 reads TGTGCCAGCAGTTCGTATAACTATGGCTACACCTTC.

Many counts were recorded for this clonotype. The V gene is TRBV7-8, the J gene TRBJ2-7, with D uncertain. CDR3 length: 14 residues. The V gene lost 3 bases and the J gene lost 2 bases, with 11 bases spanning the gap. Looked up from germline, CDR1 is SGHVS and CDR2 is FQNEAQ. The CDR3 region is CASSFYRATYEQYF. As DNA, the CDR3 is TGTGCCAGCAGCTTCTACCGGGCCACCTACGAGCAGTACTTC.

This clonotype was observed at least ten times. V is TRBV19 and J is TRBJ1-5; D possibly corresponds to TRBD1 (6 bases). CDR3 length equals 15 residues. The ends were cut back, 6 bases at V and 4 bases at J, with 16 bases in the middle. The germline V gene encodes CDR1 LNHDA and CDR2 SQIVND (reference sequence). The CDR3 coding sequence is TGTGCCAGTAGCCTCTTACAGGGCCGAAATCAGCCCCAGCATTTT. The encoded protein is CASSLLQGRNQPQHF.

This clonotype was observed a single time. A much larger clone is a single base away; this may be a read error. The CDR3 here is CASSRSGGETYERYF. DNA for the CDR3: TGTGCCAGCAGCCGGTCAGGGGGCGAAACCTACGAGCGGTACTTC. The rearrangement links TRBV14 to TRBJ2-7, with 8 bases identical to TRBD1. CDR3 length: 15 amino acids. CDR1 SGHDN and CDR2 FVKESK come from the germline V gene.

This chain's CDR3 is CASSWGAGGPGEQFF. The CDR3 bases are TGTGCCAGCAGCTGGGGAGCGGGAGGGCCTGGTGAGCAGTTCTTC. The chain has TRBV7-4 and TRBJ2-1; 10 bases map to TRBD2. V was pared by 4 bases and J by 9 bases, with 9 bases of the junction left unmatched. The CDR3 is made up of 15 amino acids. Germline loops: CDR1 SGHVT, CDR2 SQSDAQ.

This clonotype was counted at least ten times. Here the CDR3 reads CASSFPKYQTSGRPYGEETQYF. The DNA for the CDR3 is TGTGCCAGCAGCTTCCCTAAATATCAGACTAGCGGGAGGCCCTATGGGGAGGAGACCCAGTACTTC. The chain employs TRBV11-2 and TRBJ2-5; 13 bases fit TRBD2. This CDR3 spans 22 amino acids. V gave up 3 bases and J gave up 5 bases; unmatched junction bases: 24. Germline assignment: CDR1 SGHAT and CDR2 FQNNGV.

This clonotype was observed many times. The V gene is TRBV29-1, the J gene TRBJ2-7; TRBD1 aligns across 8 bases. In germline, CDR1 is SQVTM, CDR2 ANQGSEA. This CDR3 has 18 amino acids. After removal of 8 bases from V and 3 bases from J, the junction contained 24 bases not matched to a gene. CDR3 nucleotides: TGCAGCACCTGCCGCCCCAGGAGGTCGGCAGGGGGCTGCTACGAGCAGTACTTC. It is translated as CSTCRPRRSAGGCYEQYF.

This clonotype showed up many times. This chain joins TRBV20-1 and TRBJ2-2, with 7 nucleotides matching TRBD2. J gave up 5 bases and V 3 bases, and 12 bases lay outside the gene matches. The CDR3 loop spans 16 amino acids. CDR1 is DFQATT, CDR2 SNEGSKA, per germline (reference sequence). The CDR3 reads CSASPSGAEETGELFF. In nucleotides, the CDR3 is TGCAGTGCTAGTCCCAGCGGGGCAGAGGAAACCGGGGAGCTGTTTTTT.

This clonotype occurred many times. The V gene is TRBV7-2, the J gene TRBJ2-1; D remains unclear. Trimming left V 1 base short and J 6 bases short, with 7 bases between. CDR1 is SGHTA and CDR2 is FQGNSA in the germline V gene. This CDR3 spans 13 amino acids. CDR3 residues: CASSLDMTNEQFF. The CDR3 DNA sequence: TGTGCCAGCAGCTTAGATATGACCAATGAGCAGTTCTTC.

This clonotype was found many times. The chain couples TRBV13 to TRBJ1-1, with D uncertain. Germline lookup yields CDR1 PRHDT and CDR2 FYEKMQ (reference sequence). Trimming left V 1 base short and J 7 bases short, with 7 bases between. The CDR3 sequence is 12 residues long. The CDR3 nucleotides read TGTGCCAGCAGCTTAGTCTGGATTGAAGCTTTCTTT. Translating it yields CASSLVWIEAFF.

This clonotype has only a few counts. This chain joins TRBV18 and TRBJ1-1, with D uncertain. The germline CDR1 and CDR2 sequences are KGHSH and LQKENI. This CDR3 spans 13 amino acids. V was pared by 2 bases and J by 11 bases, with 15 bases between. The CDR3 bases are TGTGCCAGCTCACCAACTAACGGAAGGAGTGCTTTCTTT. This gives the protein CASSPTNGRSAFF.

Only a few counts were recorded for this clonotype. The chain links TRBV2 to TRBJ1-3, with D perhaps matching TRBD1 (5 bases). The CDR3 contains 12 residues. The V gene lost 7 bases and the J gene lost 7 bases, with 11 bases spanning the gap. Germline V gives CDR1 SNHLY, CDR2 FYNNEI. The CDR3 nucleotides are TGTGCCAGCATCGGCAGGGCTAACACCATATATTTT. This translates into CASIGRANTIYF.

In regard to this clonotype: A read error may be the cause here, since a much bigger clone is one base away. V is TRBV6-5 and J is TRBJ1-2; no definite D call. CDR1 and CDR2 from the germline V gene are MNHEY and SVGAGI. Trimming pared 1 base from V and 0 bases from J, leaving 9 bases between. This CDR3 comprises 15 residues. This chain's CDR3 is CASSYWGDANYGYTF. CDR3 nucleotide sequence: TGTGCCAGCAGTTACTGGGGAGATGCTAACTATGGCTACACCTTC.

This clonotype has ten or more counts. The chain combines TRBV14 with TRBJ2-7; unclear D gene. Germline lookup yields CDR1 SGHDN and CDR2 FVKESK. V was clipped by 2 bases and J by 6 bases, with 11 bases between them. The CDR3 length is 13 residues. CDR3 sequence reads: CASSQHWAAEQYF. In DNA, the CDR3 is TGTGCCAGCAGCCAACATTGGGCCGCCGAGCAGTACTTC.

This clonotype has at least ten counts. The chain employs TRBV28 and TRBJ2-7, with 7 bases lining up with TRBD1. Unmatched junction bases numbered 5, after V lost 6 bases and J lost 3 bases. From germline, CDR1 is MDHEN and CDR2 SYDVKM. This CDR3 is built from 13 residues. The DNA for the CDR3 is TGTGCCAGCAGAACCCGGGACAGCTACGAGCAGTACTTC. This translates into CASRTRDSYEQYF.

This clonotype was observed many times. The V and J genes are TRBV7-8 and TRBJ1-4, with D perhaps matching TRBD1 (6 bases). The V gene lost 1 base and the J gene lost 7 bases, with 16 bases spanning the gap. Germline CDR1 reads SGHVS; CDR2 reads FQNEAQ. This CDR3 contains 16 residues. Here the CDR3 reads CASSLGGRQEGEKLFF. DNA for the CDR3: TGTGCCAGCAGCTTAGGAGGGCGACAGGAGGGTGAAAAACTGTTTTTT.

This clonotype has a count of ten or more. The rearrangement joins TRBV4-1 to TRBJ2-2; D not certain. V was clipped by 2 bases and J by 2 bases, with 3 bases between them. Germline V lookup: CDR1 MGHRA, CDR2 YSYEKL. The CDR3 is 13 amino acids. In nucleotides, the CDR3 is TGCGCCAGCAGCCAACTAAACACCGGGGAGCTGTTTTTT. Encoded protein: CASSQLNTGELFF.

This clonotype was detected many times. This chain links TRBV5-6 with TRBJ2-1; D call uncertain. This CDR3 spans 13 amino acids. Germline V gene sequence: CDR1 SGHDT, CDR2 YYEEEE. The ends were cut back, 1 base at V and 4 bases at J, with 6 bases in the middle. Here the CDR3 reads CASSLHQYNEQFF. The CDR3 DNA reads TGTGCCAGCAGCTTGCACCAGTACAATGAGCAGTTCTTC.

This clonotype was observed many times. This chain connects TRBV11-2 to TRBJ1-2; 10 positions match TRBD1. CDR1 and CDR2 (germline): SGHAT, FQNNGV. Losses at the gene ends were 4 bases for V and 8 bases for J; bases not matched to a gene: 7. The CDR3 covers 14 residues. The CDR3: CASSWTGGDGGYTF. The CDR3 DNA reads as TGTGCCAGCAGCTGGACAGGGGGAGATGGGGGCTACACCTTC.

This clonotype was seen a handful of times. The chain combines TRBV7-2 with TRBJ2-4; no firm D call. V lost 2 bases and J 3 bases, leaving 11 bases between the germline ends. Germline V lookup: CDR1 SGHTA, CDR2 FQGNSA. The CDR3 covers 15 residues. The DNA of the CDR3 is TGTGCCAGCAGCTTAAATAAGGATGACAAAAACATTCAGTACTTC. It codes for CASSLNKDDKNIQYF. Combining the CDR3 with reference TRBV7-2 and TRBJ2-4 gives the whole variable domain GAGVSQSPSNKVTEKGKDVELRCDPISGHTALYWYRQSLGQGLEFLIYFQGNSAPDKSGLPSDRFSAERTGGSVSTLTIQRTQQEDSAVYLCASSLNKDDKNIQYFGAGTRLSVL.

V usage is TRBV4-2 and J usage is TRBJ1-2; 9 bases are shared with TRBD1. V shed 4 bases, J shed 6 bases, and the junction held 12 bases outside the gene matches. CDR1 is LGHNA, CDR2 YNFKEQ, per germline. The CDR3 length is 16 residues. CDR3 sequence: CASSPHSGTGTDGYTF. The CDR3 DNA is TGTGCCAGCAGCCCCCATTCCGGGACAGGGACCGATGGCTACACCTTC.

Comments on this clonotype: At one end, the junction sequence differs from germline, possibly due to a read error. This chain uses TRBV5-1 with TRBJ1-6; D not resolved. Per germline, CDR1 SGHRS and CDR2 YFSETQ. The CDR3 is 13 amino acids. This chain's CDR3 is CANSREYNSPLHF. CDR3 bases: TGCGCCAACAGCCGGGAGTATAATTCACCCCTCCACTTT.